There are many counts of the clone carrying this T cell receptor (beta chain). The data derive from a study of Graves' ophthalmopathy and Graves' hyperthyroidism. CDR3 regions of TCR beta were amplified from RNA transcripts. The authors performed first-round RT-PCR with HTBI primers and then a second-round multiplex PCR. From the multiplex PCR reads, TCRdb called clonotypes with MiXCR, one entry per CDR3 protein. This sample yields under 400,000 distinct CDR3 sequences, of which roughly a sixth are seen a single time; around 12% belongs to the top ten. The V gene lost 2 bases and the J gene lost 8 bases, with 10 bases spanning the gap. The CDR3 loop spans 13 amino acids. The germline gives CDR1 LGHNA, CDR2 YNFKEQ.

The chain uses TRBV4-2 and TRBJ2-4; a possible D gene is TRBD2 (5 bases). Input material: peripheral blood. This TCR was sampled from an adult man with Graves' ophthalmopathy. The CDR3 sequence: CASSQTPGDIQYF. CDR3 bases: TGTGCCAGCAGCCAAACCCCCGGGGACATTCAGTACTTC.